The 6 T cell receptor beta chains presented below share a single source sample, sequenced in a study of blood T cell repertoires in COVID-19. This table comes from immunoSEQ multiplex PCR, and its TCRdb copy is limited to in-frame clones, with some not included. Among about 42,000 clones, around 90% were seen once, and the ten largest hold approximately 23%. The source material was peripheral blood. These receptors were taken from a woman aged 80 or over in a cohort sampled during active or convalescent COVID-19.

This clone turned up a few times. The rearrangement links TRBV5-1 to TRBJ2-7, with D perhaps TRBD1 (5 bases). Germline V gene lookup returns CDR1 SGHRS and CDR2 YFSETQ. The CDR3 loop spans 15 amino acids. Deletions cut 4 bases from V and 3 bases from J, with 17 bases between. The CDR3, as DNA: TGCGCCAGCAGCCTCCGGCAGCCAGGGAACTACGAGCAGTACTTC. It yields the protein CASSLRQPGNYEQYF.

The genes are TRBV18 and TRBJ1-1; D unresolved. CDR1 and CDR2 (germline): KGHSH, LQKENI. The CDR3 spans 12 residues. Trimming took 5 bases from V and 4 from J, leaving 8 bases between them. CDR3 region: CASSSSSTEAFF. In DNA form, the CDR3 reads TGTGCCAGCTCATCTTCCTCCACTGAAGCTTTCTTT.

V gene TRBV30 combines with J gene TRBJ2-1, with 14 bases identical to TRBD2. The CDR3 spans 13 residues. Germline-derived CDR1 and CDR2 are GTSNPN and SVGIG (reference sequence). With 5 bases clipped from V and 9 bases from J, the junction kept 3 bases outside the gene matches. DNA of the CDR3: TGTGCCTGGGCGGGACTAGCGGGAGTTGAGCAGTTCTTC. It encodes CAWAGLAGVEQFF.

The chain couples TRBV7-2 to TRBJ2-7; 14 nucleotides match TRBD2. This CDR3 is built from 14 residues. After removal of 6 bases from V and 4 bases from J, the junction contained 2 bases not matched to a gene. Per the germline V gene, CDR1 is SGHTA and CDR2 is FQGNSA. CDR3 sequence: CASRRLAGGYEQYF. The CDR3, as DNA: TGTGCCAGCAGAAGACTAGCGGGAGGGTACGAGCAGTACTTC.

The gene calls are TRBV11-3 and TRBJ2-3; 11 bases align to TRBD2. The CDR3 extends over 16 amino acids. Germline CDR1 and CDR2: SGHNT and YENEEA. Trimming took 1 base from V and 2 from J; bases not matched to a gene: 2. In DNA form, the CDR3 reads TGTGCCAGCAGCTTAGGACTAGCGGGAACCACAGATACGCAGTATTTT. Its protein product is CASSLGLAGTTDTQYF.

The chain combines TRBV7-2 with TRBJ2-7; 9 positions agree with TRBD1. The CDR3 contains 15 residues. V dropped 3 bases and J dropped 4; count of bases not matched to a gene: 7. Germline V gene data show CDR1 as SGHTA and CDR2 as FQGNSA. The DNA of the CDR3 is TGTGCCAGCAGCTTCGACAGGGGGGGCATTTACGAGCAGTACTTC. Translation: CASSFDRGGIYEQYF. Based on the CDR3 plus reference TRBV7-2 and TRBJ2-7, the full variable domain is GAGVSQSPSNKVTEKGKDVELRCDPISGHTALYWYRQSLGQGLEFLIYFQGNSAPDKSGLPSDRFSAERTGGSVSTLTIQRTQQEDSAVYLCASSFDRGGIYEQYFGPGTRLTVT.